Below, one TCR beta chain is given with its context. Investigators performed immunoSEQ version v3.0 at survey level. Sequenced by immunoSEQ multiplex PCR; TCRdb stores in-frame clones only, minus some. The sample contains under 15,000 clones, about 73% of which appear only once. This sample was included in a study of long-term antiretroviral therapy in people with HIV. The ends were cut back, 0 bases at V and 0 bases at J, with 20 bases in the middle. The CDR3 is 19 residues long. CDR1 is SEHNR and CDR2 is FQNEAQ in the germline V gene (reference sequence). This sequence originates from a man aged 35-49 years with HIV. The sample in question was unsorted PBMCs, obtained less than 3.3 years before starting antiretroviral therapy. The gene calls are TRBV7-9 and TRBJ1-2; no definite D call. Written as DNA, the CDR3 is TGTGCCAGCAGCTTAGCGCGAATAGGCCTACCGACCGCTAACTATGGCTACACCTTC. Amino acid sequence: CASSLARIGLPTANYGYTF. The entire variable domain, with the rest obtained from reference TRBV7-9 and TRBJ1-2, is as follows: DTGVSQNPRHKITKRGQNVTFRCDPISEHNRLYWYRQTLGQGPEFLTYFQNEAQLEKSRLLSDRFSAERPKGSFSTLEIQRTEQGDSAMYLCASSLARIGLPTANYGYTFGSGTRLTVV.